This is a list of T cell receptor beta chains from one sample in a study of CD8 T cells in Susac syndrome. TCRdb passed the immunoSEQ multiplex PCR reads through MiXCR, listing each CDR3 protein once. Of over 150,000 distinct CDR3 sequences listed, 85% to 95% are singletons. The specimen was CD4+ T cells from PBMCs. Every receptor here comes from a human donor with Susac syndrome. CDR3s include the opening cysteine and the closing phenylalanine or tryptophan. The D gene is left open where the match is weak. Size tells how often a clone was seen (once, few, many) or the class of an expanded clone, and some rows leave it out.

CASSQEGRAGNQPQHF | TGTGCCAGCAGCCAAGAGGGTAGGGCAGGCAATCAGCCCCAGCATTTT | - | TRBV4-2 | 16 | TRBJ1-5 | -
CATRRDTNQPQHF | TGTGCCACCCGCCGGGACACTAATCAGCCCCAGCATTTT | - | TRBV19 | 13 | TRBJ1-5 | -
CASSVYRGVSEAFF | TGTGCCAGCAGTGTATACAGGGGAGTCTCTGAAGCTTTCTTT | TRBD1 | TRBV6-2/TRBV6-3 | 14 | TRBJ1-1 | -
CASSPVEETQYF | TGTGCCAGCAGCCCTGTAGAAGAGACCCAGTACTTC | - | TRBV11-2 | 12 | TRBJ2-5 | -
CASSDRLGQYF | TGTGCCAGCAGCGATCGTTTGGGCCAGTACTTC | - | TRBV7-2 | 11 | TRBJ2-5 | -
CSARDGATGWQETQYF | TGCAGTGCTAGAGATGGCGCGACAGGGTGGCAAGAGACCCAGTACTTC | TRBD1 | TRBV20-1 | 16 | TRBJ2-5 | -
CSAGEPYPLADRDEQFF | TGCAGTGCTGGAGAGCCCTATCCCCTAGCGGACCGCGATGAGCAGTTCTTC | TRBD2 | TRBV20-1 | 17 | TRBJ2-1 | -
CASSLSWQSYNEQFF | TGTGCCAGCAGCTTAAGTTGGCAGTCCTACAATGAGCAGTTCTTC | - | TRBV7-2 | 15 | TRBJ2-1 | -
CSASRGQPEAFF | TGCAGTGCTAGCAGGGGCCAACCCGAAGCTTTCTTT | - | TRBV20-1 | 12 | TRBJ1-1 | -
CASSWGTSGYEQYF | TGTGCCAGCAGCTGGGGGACTAGCGGCTACGAGCAGTACTTC | TRBD2 | TRBV11-2 | 14 | TRBJ2-7 | -
CSARDLGLAGNTGELFF | TGCAGTGCTAGAGATCTCGGACTAGCGGGAAACACCGGGGAGCTGTTTTTT | TRBD2 | TRBV20-1 | 17 | TRBJ2-2 | -
CASSYKQGGGTEAFF | TGTGCCAGCAGTTACAAACAGGGTGGAGGCACTGAAGCTTTCTTT | - | TRBV6-6 | 15 | TRBJ1-1 | -
CASSLVAGAVNTEAFF | TGTGCCAGCAGCTTAGTAGCAGGGGCTGTGAACACTGAAGCTTTCTTT | - | TRBV7-2 | 16 | TRBJ1-1 | -
CAIRTANEKLFF | TGTGCCATAAGGACGGCGAATGAAAAACTGTTTTTT | - | TRBV4-2 | 12 | TRBJ1-4 | once
CASSLGRAGNEQFF | TGTGCCAGCAGCTTAGGGCGGGCTGGCAATGAGCAGTTCTTC | - | TRBV11-3 | 14 | TRBJ2-1 | -
CASSLGPDSSYNEQFF | TGTGCCAGCAGCTTAGGCCCAGACAGCTCCTACAATGAGCAGTTCTTC | - | TRBV7-2 | 16 | TRBJ2-1 | -
CASSLTAGPYEQYF | TGTGCCAGCAGCTTAACTGCAGGACCCTACGAGCAGTACTTC | - | TRBV7-3 | 14 | TRBJ2-7 | -
CAINLVNQYEQYF | TGTGCCATCAATCTAGTCAACCAATACGAGCAGTACTTC | - | TRBV10-3 | 13 | TRBJ2-7 | -
CASSLSPGTDEQFF | TGTGCCAGCAGCTTATCCCCCGGGACGGATGAGCAGTTCTTC | - | TRBV7-6 | 14 | TRBJ2-1 | -
CASSLVPEFGEQYF | TGCGCCAGCAGCTTGGTACCAGAATTTGGGGAGCAGTACTTC | - | TRBV5-1 | 14 | TRBJ2-7 | -
CATSRDGWSYNEQFF | TGTGCCACCAGCAGAGATGGCTGGTCCTACAATGAGCAGTTCTTC | - | TRBV15 | 15 | TRBJ2-1 | -
CAASRAGGMATQYF | TGTGCCGCTTCTCGAGCGGGGGGGATGGCTACGCAGTATTTT | TRBD2 | TRBV15 | 14 | TRBJ2-3 | -
CASSRGGYGYTF | TGTGCCAGCAGCAGGGGAGGGTATGGCTACACCTTC | - | TRBV5-6 | 12 | TRBJ1-2 | -
CASSPTGLASSTDTQYF | TGTGCCAGCAGCCCGACGGGACTAGCCTCTAGCACAGATACGCAGTATTTT | TRBD2 | TRBV3-1 | 17 | TRBJ2-3 | once
CSASEDRAPRYGYTF | TGCAGTGCTAGTGAAGACAGGGCACCACGCTATGGCTACACCTTC | TRBD1 | TRBV20-1 | 15 | TRBJ1-2 | -
CSARDYLNEQFF | TGCAGTGCTCGGGACTATCTCAATGAGCAGTTCTTC | TRBD2 | TRBV20-1 | 12 | TRBJ2-1 | -
CASSLDLNEQFF | TGTGCCAGCAGCTTGGACCTCAATGAGCAGTTCTTC | - | TRBV5-6 | 12 | TRBJ2-1 | -
CASRRGFGLAGEETQYF | TGCGCCAGCAGGAGGGGTTTTGGACTAGCGGGGGAAGAGACCCAGTACTTC | TRBD2 | TRBV5-1 | 17 | TRBJ2-5 | -
CSAKGLAGGLQETQYF | TGCAGTGCTAAAGGACTAGCGGGGGGTCTCCAAGAGACCCAGTACTTC | TRBD2 | TRBV20-1 | 16 | TRBJ2-5 | -
CASSASVEGMRGEQYF | TGTGCCAGCAGTGCCAGTGTGGAGGGGATGCGGGGCGAGCAGTACTTC | - | TRBV13 | 16 | TRBJ2-7 | -
CASSTSKSNEKLFF | - | - | TRBV2 | 14 | TRBJ1-4 | -
CASSFGGEQYF | TGTGCCAGCAGTTTTGGGGGCGAGCAGTACTTC | - | TRBV12-3/TRBV12-4 | 11 | TRBJ2-7 | few
CASSPTGTKETQYF | TGTGCCAGCAGCCCGACGGGGACTAAAGAGACCCAGTACTTC | TRBD2 | TRBV3-1 | 14 | TRBJ2-5 | -
CASSLGQARTDTQYF | TGTGCCAGCAGCCTCGGACAGGCTAGGACAGATACGCAGTATTTT | TRBD1 | TRBV7-9 | 15 | TRBJ2-3 | -
CAIAARQETQYF | TGTGCCATAGCGGCCAGGCAAGAGACCCAGTACTTC | - | TRBV10-3 | 12 | TRBJ2-5 | once
CASSSTSGRLETQYF | TGTGCCAGCAGCTCGACTAGCGGGAGACTCGAGACCCAGTACTTC | TRBD2 | TRBV7-9 | 15 | TRBJ2-5 | -
CSVGRGAPPDTQYF | TGCAGCGTGGGGCGGGGGGCCCCCCCAGATACGCAGTATTTT | TRBD2 | TRBV29-1 | 14 | TRBJ2-3 | -
CASSPSGSDTQYF | TGTGCCAGCTCACCATCGGGTTCAGATACGCAGTATTTT | - | TRBV18 | 13 | TRBJ2-3 | -
CATSETLTDLPNQPQHF | TGTGCCACCAGCGAAACTCTGACAGACCTCCCCAATCAGCCCCAGCATTTT | - | TRBV15 | 17 | TRBJ1-5 | -
CASKRAGTSTDTQYF | TGTGCCAGCAAACGCGCCGGGACCTCCACAGATACGCAGTATTTT | - | TRBV27 | 15 | TRBJ2-3 | -
CATRTLAKNIQYF | TGTGCCACCCGGACCTTAGCCAAAAACATTCAGTACTTC | - | TRBV2 | 13 | TRBJ2-4 | -
CASRFGFGAYTDTQYF | TGTGCCAGCAGGTTTGGTTTCGGGGCATACACAGATACGCAGTATTTT | - | TRBV5-6 | 16 | TRBJ2-3 | -
CASSLVRQDLRYSNQPQHF | TGTGCCAGCAGCCTAGTGCGACAGGACCTCCGGTATAGCAATCAGCCCCAGCATTTT | - | TRBV11-2 | 19 | TRBJ1-5 | once
CASSSEVRMETQYF | TGCGCCAGCAGCTCGGAGGTCAGGATGGAGACCCAGTACTTC | - | TRBV5-1 | 14 | TRBJ2-5 | -
CASSPQGLYTDTQYF | TGTGCCAGCAGCCCACAGGGACTCTACACAGATACGCAGTATTTT | - | TRBV3-1 | 15 | TRBJ2-3 | -
CASSHDRGIEPQHF | TGTGCCAGCAGCCATGACAGGGGGATTGAGCCCCAGCATTTT | TRBD1 | TRBV28 | 14 | TRBJ1-5 | -
CASSFRGGNSYNEQFF | TGTGCCAGCAGTTTCAGGGGAGGAAACTCCTACAATGAGCAGTTCTTC | - | TRBV12-3/TRBV12-4 | 16 | TRBJ2-1 | -
CATSRERTGLYNEQFF | TGTGCCACCAGCAGAGAACGGACAGGGCTTTACAATGAGCAGTTCTTC | TRBD1 | TRBV15 | 16 | TRBJ2-1 | -
CASSLGRGMNTEAFF | TGTGCCAGCAGCCTGGGGAGGGGAATGAACACTGAAGCTTTCTTT | - | TRBV7-8 | 15 | TRBJ1-1 | -
CASSRRDTQYF | TGTGCCAGTAGTAGGAGAGATACGCAGTATTTT | - | TRBV19 | 11 | TRBJ2-3 | few
CAWTPGGGAPNGYTF | TGTGCCTGGACTCCTGGTGGGGGGGCGCCTAATGGCTACACCTTC | - | TRBV30 | 15 | TRBJ1-2 | -